One and the same sample provided the 5 T cell receptor beta chains below, sequenced in a study of cytomegalovirus exposure and HLA in healthy donors. The PCR made use of 60 Vbeta and 13 Jbeta primers. Libraries were prepared by immunoSEQ multiplex PCR; TCRdb keeps only in-frame clonotypes and omits some of them. The sample comprises over 250,000 clones, roughly two thirds of which are singletons, and around 2% rests with the top ten. Sequenced sample: PBMCs. The receptors shown here come from a female donor in good health and CMV-seronegative.

The chain is built from TRBV5-1 and TRBJ2-2; D not certain. This CDR3 has 15 residues. Germline V gene sequence: CDR1 SGHRS, CDR2 YFSETQ. The ends were cut back, 1 base at V and 3 bases at J, with 10 bases in the middle. As DNA, the CDR3 is TGCGCCAGCAGCTTGAATATAGTCGACACCGGGGAGCTGTTTTTT. It encodes CASSLNIVDTGELFF.

V gene TRBV18 combines with J gene TRBJ1-2; TRBD1 aligns across 9 bases. Trimming took 1 base from V and 3 from J; bases not matched to a gene: 6. The germline gives CDR1 KGHSH, CDR2 LQKENI. The CDR3 spans 16 residues. The CDR3 loop is CASSPLRTGEDYGYTF. The CDR3, as DNA: TGTGCCAGCTCACCACTTCGGACAGGGGAAGACTATGGCTACACCTTC. The full variable domain, in which reference TRBV18 and TRBJ1-2 provide the parts outside the CDR3, is NAGVMQNPRHLVRRRGQEARLRCSPMKGHSHVYWYRQLPEEGLKFMVYLQKENIIDESGMPKERFSAEFPKEGPSILRIQQVVRGDSAAYFCASSPLRTGEDYGYTFGSGTRLTVV.

The J gene is TRBJ1-1, the V gene TRBV6-1, with a weak D call TRBD1 (6 bases). Trimming pared 5 bases from V and 10 bases from J, leaving 11 bases between. This CDR3 has 11 amino acids. Germline V gives CDR1 MNHNS, CDR2 SASEGT. CDR3 nucleotide sequence: TGTGCCAGCAGTCACAGGGACGGAGCTTTCTTT. It yields the protein CASSHRDGAFF.

Written as DNA, the CDR3 is TGTGCCAGCAGGGCAGGTGTTGGGGCCGGCGGGGAGCTGTTTTTT. Protein: CASRAGVGAGGELFF. The chain carries TRBV9 and TRBJ2-2; a possible D gene is TRBD1 (5 bases). The CDR3 length is 15 residues. Per germline, CDR1 SGDLS and CDR2 YYNGEE. V shed 5 bases and J shed 7 bases, with 18 bases lying between them.

This sequence joins TRBV4-1 and TRBJ2-1; D possibly corresponds to TRBD2 (6 bases). From germline, CDR1 is MGHRA and CDR2 YSYEKL. The CDR3 sequence is 17 residues long. The V gene lost 2 bases and the J gene lost 0 bases, with 14 bases spanning the gap. The CDR3 region has the DNA TGCGCCAGCAGCCAACGAGTCGGGAGCGACTCCTACAATGAGCAGTTCTTC. This codes for CASSQRVGSDSYNEQFF.